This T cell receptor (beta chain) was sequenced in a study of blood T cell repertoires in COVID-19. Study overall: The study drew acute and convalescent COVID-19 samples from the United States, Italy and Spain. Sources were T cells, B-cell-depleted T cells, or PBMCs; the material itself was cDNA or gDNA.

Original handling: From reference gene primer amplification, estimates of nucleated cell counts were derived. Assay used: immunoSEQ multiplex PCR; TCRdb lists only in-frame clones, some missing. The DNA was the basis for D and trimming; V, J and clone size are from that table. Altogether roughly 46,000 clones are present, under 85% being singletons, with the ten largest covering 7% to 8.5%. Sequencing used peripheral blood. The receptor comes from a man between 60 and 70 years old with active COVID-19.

This CDR3 reads CASSALAAGRENEQFF. CDR3 DNA sequence: TGTGCCAGCAGTGCCTTGGCGGCGGGGAGAGAGAATGAGCAGTTCTTC. The rearrangement joins TRBV28 to TRBJ2-1, with D perhaps matching TRBD2 (6 bases). Trimming shortened V by 5 bases and J by 7 bases, and 21 bases separated the two germline ends. CDR1 is MDHEN, CDR2 SYDVKM, per germline. The CDR3 runs 16 residues.